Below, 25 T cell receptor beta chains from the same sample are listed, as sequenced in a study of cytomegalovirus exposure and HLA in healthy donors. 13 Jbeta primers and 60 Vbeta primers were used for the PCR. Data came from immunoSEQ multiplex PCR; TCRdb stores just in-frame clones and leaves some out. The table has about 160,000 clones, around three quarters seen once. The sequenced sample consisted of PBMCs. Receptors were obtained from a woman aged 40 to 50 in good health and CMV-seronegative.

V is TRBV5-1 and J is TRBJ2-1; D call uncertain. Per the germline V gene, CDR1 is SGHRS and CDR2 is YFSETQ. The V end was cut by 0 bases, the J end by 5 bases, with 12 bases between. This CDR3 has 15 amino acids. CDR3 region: CASSLAGPRDNEQFF. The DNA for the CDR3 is TGCGCCAGCAGCTTGGCTGGCCCTCGGGACAATGAGCAGTTCTTC.

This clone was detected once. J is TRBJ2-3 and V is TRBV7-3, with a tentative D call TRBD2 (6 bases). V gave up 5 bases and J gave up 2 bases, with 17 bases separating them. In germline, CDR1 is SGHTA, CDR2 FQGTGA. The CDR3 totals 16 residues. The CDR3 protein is CASSPDPGLNTDTQYF. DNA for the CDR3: TGTGCCAGCAGCCCCGATCCGGGACTTAACACAGATACGCAGTATTTT. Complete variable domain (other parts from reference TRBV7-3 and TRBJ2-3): GAGVSQTPSNKVTEKGKYVELRCDPISGHTALYWYRQSLGQGPEFLIYFQGTGAADDSGLPNDRFFAVRPEGSVSTLKIQRTERGDSAVYLCASSPDPGLNTDTQYFGPGTRLTVL.

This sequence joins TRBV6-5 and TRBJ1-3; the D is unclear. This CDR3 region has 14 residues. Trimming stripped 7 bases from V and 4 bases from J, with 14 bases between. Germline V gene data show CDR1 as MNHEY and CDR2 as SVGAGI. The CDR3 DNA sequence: TGTGCCAGCACTGTTTCAGTAGCCGGAAACACCATATATTTT. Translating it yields CASTVSVAGNTIYF.

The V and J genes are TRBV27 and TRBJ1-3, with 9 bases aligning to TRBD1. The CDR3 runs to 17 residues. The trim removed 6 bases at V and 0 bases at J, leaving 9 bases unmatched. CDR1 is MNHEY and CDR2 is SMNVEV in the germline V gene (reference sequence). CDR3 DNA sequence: TGTGCCAGCAGACGAAAGGGACAGGGTGCCTCTGGAAACACCATATATTTT. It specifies CASRRKGQGASGNTIYF.

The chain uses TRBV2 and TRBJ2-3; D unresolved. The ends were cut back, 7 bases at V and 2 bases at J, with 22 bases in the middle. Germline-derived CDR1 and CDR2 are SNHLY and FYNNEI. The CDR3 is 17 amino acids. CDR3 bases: TGTGCCAGCACTCCGATCGACTGGAGCCCGTCCACAGATACGCAGTATTTT. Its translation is CASTPIDWSPSTDTQYF.

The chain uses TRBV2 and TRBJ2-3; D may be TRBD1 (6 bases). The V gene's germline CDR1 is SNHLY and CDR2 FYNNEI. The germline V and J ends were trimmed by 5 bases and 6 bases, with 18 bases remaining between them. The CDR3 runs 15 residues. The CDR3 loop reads CASSPFWGPRDTQYF. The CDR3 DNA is TGTGCCAGCAGTCCGTTTTGGGGGCCAAGGGATACGCAGTATTTT.

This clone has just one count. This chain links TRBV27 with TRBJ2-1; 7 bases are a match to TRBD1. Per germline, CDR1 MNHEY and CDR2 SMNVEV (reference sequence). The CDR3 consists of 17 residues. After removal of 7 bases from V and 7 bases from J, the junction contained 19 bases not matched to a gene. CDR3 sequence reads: CASTPIRTRPGQNEQFF. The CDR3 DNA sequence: TGTGCCAGCACCCCAATCAGGACCCGCCCGGGACAGAATGAGCAGTTCTTC.

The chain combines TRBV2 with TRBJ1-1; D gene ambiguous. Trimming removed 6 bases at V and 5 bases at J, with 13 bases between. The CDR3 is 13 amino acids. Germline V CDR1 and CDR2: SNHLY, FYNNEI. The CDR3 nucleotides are TGTGCCAGCAGGGAGGGAGGGTATACTGAAGCTTTCTTT. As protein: CASREGGYTEAFF.

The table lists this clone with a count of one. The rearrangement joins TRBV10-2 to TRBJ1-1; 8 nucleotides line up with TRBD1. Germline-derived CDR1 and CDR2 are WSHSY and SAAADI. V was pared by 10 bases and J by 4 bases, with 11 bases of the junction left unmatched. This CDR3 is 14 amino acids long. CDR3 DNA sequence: TGCGCCAACATGGGAGACAGGGGTACCACTGAAGCTTTCTTT. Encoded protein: CANMGDRGTTEAFF.

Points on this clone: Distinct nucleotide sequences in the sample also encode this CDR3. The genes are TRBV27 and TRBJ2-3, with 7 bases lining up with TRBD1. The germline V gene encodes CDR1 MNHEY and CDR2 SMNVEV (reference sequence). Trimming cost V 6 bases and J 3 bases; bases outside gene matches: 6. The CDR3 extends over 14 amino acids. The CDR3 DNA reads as TGTGCCAGCAGCCCAGACAGGGTGACAGATACGCAGTATTTT. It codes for CASSPDRVTDTQYF.

The CDR3 spells CASRPPGTGDGYTF. Here the CDR3 DNA reads TGTGCCAGCAGACCTCCCGGGACAGGGGATGGCTACACCTTC. V is TRBV6-5 and J is TRBJ1-2, with TRBD1 identical over 10 bases. After removal of 6 bases from V and 6 bases from J, the junction contained 7 bases not matched to a gene. Germline CDR1 and CDR2: MNHEY and SVGAGI. This CDR3 contains 14 residues.

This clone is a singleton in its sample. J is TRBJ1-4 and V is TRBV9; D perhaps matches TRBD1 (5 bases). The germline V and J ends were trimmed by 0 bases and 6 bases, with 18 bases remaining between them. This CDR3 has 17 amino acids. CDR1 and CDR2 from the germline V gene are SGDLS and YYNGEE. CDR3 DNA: TGTGCCAGCAGCGTAGCTACGGCAGGGCTTGGGGATGAAAAACTGTTTTTT. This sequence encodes CASSVATAGLGDEKLFF.

CDR3 residues: CASARGTGITGELFF. CDR3 DNA: TGCGCCAGCGCTCGCGGGACAGGGATTACCGGGGAGCTGTTTTTT. The chain employs TRBV5-1 and TRBJ2-2; 9 bases agree with TRBD1. Trimming at V came to 7 bases and at J to 5 bases, leaving 9 bases not matched to a gene. The CDR3 is 15 amino acids. The germline V gene has CDR1 SGHRS and CDR2 YFSETQ.

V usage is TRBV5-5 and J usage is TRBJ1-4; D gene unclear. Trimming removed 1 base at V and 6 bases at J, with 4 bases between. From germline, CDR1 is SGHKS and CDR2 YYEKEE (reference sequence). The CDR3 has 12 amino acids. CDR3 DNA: TGTGCCAGCAGCTTGCAGTATGAAAAACTGTTTTTT. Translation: CASSLQYEKLFF.

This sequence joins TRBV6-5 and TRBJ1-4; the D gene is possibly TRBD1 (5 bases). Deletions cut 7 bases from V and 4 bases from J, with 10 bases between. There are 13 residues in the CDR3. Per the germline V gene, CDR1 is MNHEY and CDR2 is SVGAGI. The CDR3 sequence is CASTTAFNEKLFF. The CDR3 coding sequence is TGTGCCAGCACGACAGCTTTTAATGAAAAACTGTTTTTT.

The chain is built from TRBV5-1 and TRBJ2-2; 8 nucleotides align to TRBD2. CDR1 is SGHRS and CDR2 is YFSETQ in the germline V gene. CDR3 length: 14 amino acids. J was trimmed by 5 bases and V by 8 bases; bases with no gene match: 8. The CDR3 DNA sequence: TGCGCCAGTTCTCTTAGCGGGGTTACCGGGGAGCTGTTTTTT. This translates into CASSLSGVTGELFF.

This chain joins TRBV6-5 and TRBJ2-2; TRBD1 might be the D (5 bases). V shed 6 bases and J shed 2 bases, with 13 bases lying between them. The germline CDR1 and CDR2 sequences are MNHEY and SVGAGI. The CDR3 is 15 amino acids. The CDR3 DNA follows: TGTGCCAGCAGAGTCGACAGATCCAACACCGGGGAGCTGTTTTTT. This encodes CASRVDRSNTGELFF.

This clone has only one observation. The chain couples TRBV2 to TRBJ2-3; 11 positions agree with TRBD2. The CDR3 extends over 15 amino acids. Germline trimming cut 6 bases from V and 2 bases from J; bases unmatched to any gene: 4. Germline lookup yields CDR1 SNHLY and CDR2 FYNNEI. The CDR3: CASRSSGGNTDTQYF. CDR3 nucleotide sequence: TGTGCCAGCAGGTCTAGCGGGGGGAACACAGATACGCAGTATTTT.

CDR3 in DNA: TGTGCCAGCGCGGGAGCCTACTTGGGGTTTGATGGCTACACCTTC. Its translation is CASAGAYLGFDGYTF. The chain joins TRBV5-6 to TRBJ1-2, with D hard to call. Germline-derived CDR1 and CDR2 are SGHDT and YYEEEE. Trimming shortened V by 7 bases and J by 6 bases, and 22 bases separated the two germline ends. This CDR3 has 15 amino acids.

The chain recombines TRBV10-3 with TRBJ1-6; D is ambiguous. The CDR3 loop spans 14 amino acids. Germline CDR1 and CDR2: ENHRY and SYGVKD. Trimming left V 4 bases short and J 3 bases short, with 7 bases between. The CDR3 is CAISAAVYNSPLHF. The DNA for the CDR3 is TGTGCCATCAGTGCGGCGGTCTATAATTCACCCCTCCACTTT.

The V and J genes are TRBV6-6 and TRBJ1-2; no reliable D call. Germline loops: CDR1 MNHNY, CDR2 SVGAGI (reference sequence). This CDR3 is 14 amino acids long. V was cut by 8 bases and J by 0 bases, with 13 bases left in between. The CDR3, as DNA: TGTGCCAGCTTTAAAAACAAAGCTAACTATGGCTACACCTTC. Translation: CASFKNKANYGYTF.

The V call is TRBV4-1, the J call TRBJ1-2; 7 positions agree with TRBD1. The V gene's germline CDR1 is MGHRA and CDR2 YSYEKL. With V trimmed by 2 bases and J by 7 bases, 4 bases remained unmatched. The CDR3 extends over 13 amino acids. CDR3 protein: CASSQPGQFGYTF. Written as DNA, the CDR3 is TGCGCCAGCAGCCAACCGGGACAGTTTGGCTACACCTTC.

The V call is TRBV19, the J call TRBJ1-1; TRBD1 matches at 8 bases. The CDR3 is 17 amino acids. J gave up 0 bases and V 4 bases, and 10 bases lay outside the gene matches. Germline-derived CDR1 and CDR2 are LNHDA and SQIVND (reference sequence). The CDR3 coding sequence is TGTGCCAGTAGTAACCCAGGGGGCAGTCGGGTGAACACTGAAGCTTTCTTT. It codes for CASSNPGGSRVNTEAFF.

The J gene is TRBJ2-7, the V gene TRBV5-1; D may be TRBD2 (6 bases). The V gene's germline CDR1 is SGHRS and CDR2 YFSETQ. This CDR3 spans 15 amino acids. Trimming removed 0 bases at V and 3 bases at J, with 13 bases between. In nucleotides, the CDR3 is TGCGCCAGCAGCTTGGAGGGGCGGAGGGACTACGAGCAGTACTTC. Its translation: CASSLEGRRDYEQYF.

In DNA, the CDR3 is TGTGCCAGCAGTTCGGACAGATCAACAGATACGCAGTATTTT. Protein sequence: CASSSDRSTDTQYF. This chain uses TRBV6-5 with TRBJ2-3; D is perhaps TRBD1 (6 bases). The CDR3 has 14 residues. The germline V gene encodes CDR1 MNHEY and CDR2 SVGAGI. V dropped 4 bases and J dropped 3 bases, with 11 bases sitting between them.